This passage covers 11 T cell receptor beta chains from one sample sequenced in a study of blood T cell repertoires in COVID-19. The assay was immunoSEQ multiplex PCR, and TCRdb's table has in-frame clones only and misses some. Seen here are 110,000 or so clones, roughly 85% observed once, and the top ten hold 3% to 4%. Source material: peripheral blood. Receptors originate from a man aged 40-49 years with acute or convalescent COVID-19.

V usage is TRBV20-1 and J usage is TRBJ2-3; tentatively, D is TRBD1 or TRBD2 (5 bases each). The CDR3 extends over 15 amino acids. Germline V lookup: CDR1 DFQATT, CDR2 SNEGSKA (reference sequence). The V gene lost 3 bases and the J gene lost 0 bases, with 13 bases spanning the gap. CDR3 in amino acids: CSASGGEGSTDTQYF. The CDR3 bases are TGCAGTGCTAGTGGGGGTGAGGGTAGCACAGATACGCAGTATTTT.

The genes are TRBV7-2 and TRBJ1-3; no clear D. This CDR3 is built from 15 residues. V was trimmed by 0 bases and J by 1 base, leaving 7 bases between them. Per germline, CDR1 SGHTA and CDR2 FQGNSA. The CDR3 DNA is TGTGCCAGCAGCTTAGCCTTCGGTTCTGGAAACACCATATATTTT. This encodes CASSLAFGSGNTIYF.

The chain recombines TRBV24-1 with TRBJ1-5, with D perhaps matching TRBD1 (5 bases). Germline CDR1 reads KGHDR; CDR2 reads SFDVKD. This CDR3 region has 15 residues. With 4 bases removed from V and 2 bases from J, the gap between germline ends came to 11 bases. The CDR3 is CATSESGLGNQPQHF. The CDR3 nucleotides are TGTGCCACCAGTGAGTCAGGGCTAGGCAATCAGCCCCAGCATTTT.

The J gene is TRBJ1-2, the V gene TRBV11-2; D gene unclear. Trimming stripped 5 bases from V and 0 bases from J, with 13 bases between. The CDR3 is 15 amino acids. Per germline, CDR1 SGHAT and CDR2 FQNNGV. Here the CDR3 reads CASSPTDFPNYGYTF. The CDR3, as DNA: TGTGCCAGCAGCCCTACCGACTTCCCTAACTATGGCTACACCTTC.

This clone was seen only a few times. The chain carries TRBV7-8 and TRBJ1-1; 10 bases map to TRBD1. Germline-derived CDR1 and CDR2 are SGHVS and FQNEAQ. With V trimmed by 5 bases and J by 11 bases, 5 bases remained unmatched. The CDR3 covers 12 residues. CDR3 sequence reads: CASSHDRGHAFF. The CDR3 DNA follows: TGTGCCAGCAGCCACGACAGGGGGCACGCTTTCTTT.

This clone was seen just once. This sequence joins TRBV7-8 and TRBJ2-7; 8 bases match TRBD2. The CDR3 is made up of 14 amino acids. Germline V gene data show CDR1 as SGHVS and CDR2 as FQNEAQ. V shed 2 bases and J 5 bases; nucleotides not matched to a gene: 5. CDR3 in amino acids: CASSLPGLANEQYF. CDR3 coding DNA: TGTGCCAGCAGCTTACCTGGACTAGCCAACGAGCAGTACTTC. The full variable domain, rest sourced from reference TRBV7-8 and TRBJ2-7, is GAGVSQSPRYKVAKRGQDVALRCDPISGHVSLFWYQQALGQGPEFLTYFQNEAQLDKSGLPSDRFFAERPEGSVSTLKIQRTQQEDSAVYLCASSLPGLANEQYFGPGTRLTVT.

Only one count was recorded for this clone. The chain recombines TRBV6-5 with TRBJ1-2, with TRBD1 matching 7 bases. V dropped 6 bases and J dropped 4; count of bases not matched to a gene: 5. The CDR3 runs 13 residues. The germline CDR1 and CDR2 sequences are MNHEY and SVGAGI. CDR3 nucleotides: TGTGCCAGCAGCAAGGGACAGCGCTATGGCTACACCTTC. It yields the protein CASSKGQRYGYTF.

This clone appeared once. This sequence joins TRBV9 and TRBJ1-3, with no clear D. CDR1 and CDR2 (germline): SGDLS, YYNGEE. The CDR3 runs 13 residues. V was shortened by 4 bases and J by 11 bases, with 16 bases between the two germline ends. CDR3 nucleotide sequence: TGTGCCAGCAGCTCAGAACTTACGGCGGCCATATATTTT. This encodes CASSSELTAAIYF.

V and J are TRBV30 and TRBJ2-5; maybe TRBD1 (5 bases). CDR3 length equals 14 residues. Germline V CDR1 and CDR2: GTSNPN, SVGIG (reference sequence). V was shortened by 0 bases and J by 3 bases, with 11 bases between the two germline ends. CDR3 loop: CAWSVRGREETQYF. Written as DNA, the CDR3 is TGTGCCTGGAGTGTTAGGGGCAGGGAAGAGACCCAGTACTTC.

The genes are TRBV6-1 and TRBJ1-1; 7 bases agree with TRBD1. The ends lost 0 bases at V and 5 bases at J; junction bases unmatched: 9. CDR3 length: 16 residues. In germline, CDR1 is MNHNS, CDR2 SASEGT. DNA of the CDR3: TGTGCCAGCAGTGAAGCGGGGACAGACTGGGGGACTGAAGCTTTCTTT. Encoded protein: CASSEAGTDWGTEAFF.

V gene TRBV7-6 combines with J gene TRBJ2-7; D might be TRBD2 (6 bases). Germline V lookup: CDR1 SGHVS, CDR2 FNYEAQ. V lost 4 bases and J 6 bases, leaving 13 bases between the germline ends. The length of the CDR3 is 13 residues. The CDR3 coding sequence is TGTGCCAGCAGCTGGTCGGAGGGCGGCGAGCAGTACTTC. Translation gives CASSWSEGGEQYF.